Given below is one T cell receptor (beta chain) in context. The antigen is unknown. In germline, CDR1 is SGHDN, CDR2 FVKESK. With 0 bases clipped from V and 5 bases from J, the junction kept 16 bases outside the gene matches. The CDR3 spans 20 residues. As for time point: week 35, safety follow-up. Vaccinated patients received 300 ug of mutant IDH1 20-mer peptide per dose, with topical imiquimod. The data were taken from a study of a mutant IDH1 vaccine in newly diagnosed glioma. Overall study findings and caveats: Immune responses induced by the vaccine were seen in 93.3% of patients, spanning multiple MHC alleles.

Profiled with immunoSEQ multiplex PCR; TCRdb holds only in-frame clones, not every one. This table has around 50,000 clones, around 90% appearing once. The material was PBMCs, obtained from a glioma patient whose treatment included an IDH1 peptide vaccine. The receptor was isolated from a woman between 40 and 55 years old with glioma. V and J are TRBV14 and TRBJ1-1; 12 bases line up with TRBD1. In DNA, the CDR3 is TGTGCCAGCAGCCAAGAAGGGATAGAGGGGGACAGGGGGCGAGGGACTGAAGCTTTCTTT. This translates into CASSQEGIEGDRGRGTEAFF.